These 29 T cell receptor beta chains came from one sample sequenced in a study of blood T cell repertoires in COVID-19. TCRdb's copy holds only in-frame clones and misses some; the assay was immunoSEQ multiplex PCR. The top ten clones hold 0.7% to 1% of a sample with approximately 300,000 clones, around 85% of them seen once. The specimen was peripheral blood. Receptors originate from a human donor with COVID-19, enrolled during active disease. The donor label of this sample is uncertain.

V is TRBV29-1 and J is TRBJ2-2; weak D call: TRBD2 (6 bases). CDR3 length: 12 residues. V was cut by 6 bases and J by 6 bases, with 11 bases left in between. The germline gives CDR1 SQVTM, CDR2 ANQGSEA. The CDR3 sequence: CSVSSVAGELFF. DNA of the CDR3: TGCAGCGTCTCTAGCGTTGCCGGGGAGCTGTTTTTT.

The chain is built from TRBV9 and TRBJ2-5; 10 nucleotides line up with TRBD1. This CDR3 is built from 15 residues. Losses at the gene ends were 0 bases for V and 7 bases for J; bases not matched to a gene: 6. Germline CDR1 SGDLS, CDR2 YYNGEE. This CDR3 is CASSVETGGAGTQYF. CDR3 coding DNA: TGTGCCAGCAGCGTAGAGACAGGGGGCGCGGGGACCCAGTACTTC.

The CDR3 loop reads CASSRGRAGSGELFF. The CDR3 DNA reads as TGTGCCAGCAGCCGCGGGAGGGCCGGAAGCGGGGAGCTGTTTTTT. This chain links TRBV11-3 with TRBJ2-2, with 9 bases that match TRBD2. This CDR3 has 15 amino acids. V lost 5 bases and J lost 7; bases outside the gene matches: 8. Germline V lookup: CDR1 SGHNT, CDR2 YENEEA. Together with reference TRBV11-3 and TRBJ2-2, the CDR3 gives the full variable domain: EAGVVQSPRYKIIEKKQPVAFWCNPISGHNTLYWYLQNLGQGPELLIRYENEEAVDDSQLPKDRFSAERLKGVDSTLKIQPAELGDSAVYLCASSRGRAGSGELFFGEGSRLTVL.

Of note for this clone: An end of the junction differs from the germline gene, which may be a read error. The genes are TRBV7-7 and TRBJ1-4; 7 nucleotides line up with TRBD1. The germline V gene encodes CDR1 SSHAT and CDR2 FNYEAQ (reference sequence). This CDR3 spans 15 amino acids. In DNA, the CDR3 is TGTGCTAGCAGCCCCCGGCAGGGGGTAAATGAAAAACTGTTTTTT. Its translation: CASSPRQGVNEKLFF.

The chain joins TRBV7-2 to TRBJ2-3; D perhaps matches TRBD1 (6 bases). V was pared by 2 bases and J by 4 bases, with 10 bases between. The CDR3 totals 14 residues. From germline, CDR1 is SGHTA and CDR2 FQGNSA. The CDR3 coding sequence is TGTGCCAGCAGCTTAAAACAGGGACCAGATACGCAGTATTTT. As protein: CASSLKQGPDTQYF.

This clone occurred a few times. The chain carries TRBV28 and TRBJ1-2; TRBD1 matches 8 bases. Germline CDR1 and CDR2: MDHEN and SYDVKM. The CDR3 totals 12 residues. Here the CDR3 DNA reads TGTGCGTCGACAGGGGTAAACTATGGCTACACCTTC. Translated: CASTGVNYGYTF.

The chain's CDR3 is CASSQSQAGEGYTF. The CDR3 nucleotides are TGTGCCAGCAGCCAATCACAGGCAGGGGAAGGCTACACCTTC. The rearrangement links TRBV7-9 to TRBJ1-2, with D maybe TRBD1 (6 bases). CDR1 and CDR2 from the germline V gene are SEHNR and FQNEAQ (reference sequence). Trimming cost V 5 bases and J 8 bases, with 18 bases left between them. This CDR3 spans 14 amino acids.

This rearrangement joins TRBV28 to TRBJ1-2, with D tentatively TRBD1 (6 bases). Per germline, CDR1 MDHEN and CDR2 SYDVKM. The CDR3 is made up of 16 amino acids. V was trimmed by 6 bases and J by 3 bases, leaving 20 bases between them. Here the CDR3 DNA reads TGTGCCAGCAGGCCCCGGGGGGCGGGGGAGGACTATGGCTACACCTTC. This translates into CASRPRGAGEDYGYTF.

The V call is TRBV28, the J call TRBJ1-1; possible D gene TRBD1, 6 bases. The ends were cut back, 5 bases at V and 1 base at J, with 14 bases in the middle. CDR3 size: 15 residues. Germline V gene lookup returns CDR1 MDHEN and CDR2 SYDVKM. The chain's CDR3 is CASSALPQGNTEAFF. The CDR3 DNA is TGTGCCAGCAGTGCCCTACCACAGGGGAACACTGAAGCTTTCTTT. The full variable domain, rest sourced from reference TRBV28 and TRBJ1-1, is DVKVTQSSRYLVKRTGEKVFLECVQDMDHENMFWYRQDPGLGLRLIYFSYDVKMKEKGDIPEGYSVSREKKERFSLILESASTNQTSMYLCASSALPQGNTEAFFGQGTRLTVV.

This clone was observed a handful of times. The rearrangement uses TRBV19 and TRBJ1-4, with 7 bases matching TRBD1. The length of the CDR3 is 16 residues. The V gene end was trimmed by 0 bases and the J gene end by 10 bases; junction bases not matched to a gene: 11. CDR1 LNHDA and CDR2 SQIVND come from the germline V gene (reference sequence). As DNA, the CDR3 is TGTGCCAGTAGTATAGAGGTTCGGTCGCAGGGGGGAAAACTGTTTTTT. Translating it yields CASSIEVRSQGGKLFF. The full variable domain, completed using reference TRBV19 and TRBJ1-4, is DGGITQSPKYLFRKEGQNVTLSCEQNLNHDAMYWYRQDPGQGLRLIYYSQIVNDFQKGDIAEGYSVSREKKESFPLTVTSAQKNPTAFYLCASSIEVRSQGGKLFFGSGTQLSVL.

The V and J genes are TRBV6-2 or TRBV6-3 and TRBJ2-7; TRBD2 aligns across 14 bases. The CDR3 contains 17 residues. Unmatched junction bases numbered 4, after V lost 0 bases and J lost 3 bases. Germline V gene sequence: CDR1 MNHEY, CDR2 SVGEGT. CDR3 coding DNA: TGTGCCAGCAGTTACTCGAAGACTAGCGGGGGGGACTACGAGCAGTACTTC. Translating it yields CASSYSKTSGGDYEQYF.

The chain joins TRBV19 to TRBJ1-2, with D tentatively TRBD1 (5 bases). Trimming removed 5 bases from V and 6 bases from J, with 16 bases in between. CDR3 size: 14 residues. Per germline, CDR1 LNHDA and CDR2 SQIVND (reference sequence). CDR3 DNA: TGTGCCAGTAGTGCCCGGGCAGGGATTGATGGCTACACCTTC. Residues: CASSARAGIDGYTF.

The chain has TRBV19 and TRBJ2-3, with TRBD2 matching 7 bases. The junction had 7 bases not matched to a gene; V was cut back by 4 bases and J by 0 bases. Germline V gene lookup returns CDR1 LNHDA and CDR2 SQIVND (reference sequence). The CDR3 is made up of 16 amino acids. In DNA, the CDR3 is TGTGCCAGTAGTAGAGCGGGAATAAGAAGCACAGATACGCAGTATTTT. This translates into CASSRAGIRSTDTQYF.

Many counts were recorded for this clone. The V gene is TRBV4-2, the J gene TRBJ2-7, with 10 bases fitting TRBD1. V dropped 2 bases and J dropped 4; count of bases not matched to a gene: 5. Germline loops: CDR1 LGHNA, CDR2 YNFKEQ. The CDR3 covers 15 residues. The CDR3 spells CASSQPGQGIYEQYF. The CDR3 region has the DNA TGTGCCAGCAGCCAACCGGGACAGGGGATATACGAGCAGTACTTC.

This clone appeared once. The chain combines TRBV19 with TRBJ1-1, with D possibly being TRBD1 (5 bases). V lost 6 bases and J 6 bases, leaving 17 bases between the germline ends. Germline V gene data show CDR1 as LNHDA and CDR2 as SQIVND (reference sequence). This CDR3 contains 14 residues. The CDR3 spells CASREGPFDAEAFF. For the CDR3, the DNA is TGTGCCAGTAGGGAGGGACCTTTTGACGCTGAAGCTTTCTTT.

J is TRBJ2-2 and V is TRBV18; 8 bases are a match to TRBD1. In germline, CDR1 is KGHSH, CDR2 LQKENI. CDR3 length equals 15 residues. V gave up 5 bases and J gave up 1 base; unmatched junction bases: 3. As DNA, the CDR3 is TGTGCCAGCTCAGTGACAGGGGTGAACACCGGGGAGCTGTTTTTT. Translation: CASSVTGVNTGELFF.

This clone was recorded once. The V gene is TRBV28, the J gene TRBJ2-1; 15 bases map to TRBD2. Trimming at V came to 5 bases and at J to 6 bases, leaving 5 bases not matched to a gene. Germline V gene lookup returns CDR1 MDHEN and CDR2 SYDVKM. This CDR3 region has 16 residues. CDR3 DNA: TGTGCCAGCAGTACCGGACTAGCGGGAGGGGTCAATGAGCAGTTCTTC. As protein: CASSTGLAGGVNEQFF.

This clone was detected once. The chain uses TRBV20-1 and TRBJ2-3; D possibly corresponds to TRBD1 (6 bases). Trimming pared 3 bases from V and 0 bases from J, leaving 13 bases between. The CDR3 loop spans 15 amino acids. CDR1 and CDR2 (germline): DFQATT, SNEGSKA (reference sequence). CDR3 loop: CSASSQGHSTDTQYF. In DNA, the CDR3 is TGCAGTGCTAGTTCCCAGGGACATAGCACAGATACGCAGTATTTT.

The V call is TRBV6-6, the J call TRBJ1-3; 8 nucleotides align to TRBD1. This CDR3 contains 14 residues. V was clipped by 6 bases and J by 8 bases; unmatched bases: 9. Germline-derived CDR1 and CDR2 are MNHNY and SVGAGI (reference sequence). The CDR3 sequence: CASSNPDRDDTIYF. CDR3 in DNA: TGTGCCAGCAGCAATCCGGACAGGGACGACACCATATATTTT.

The V gene is TRBV7-8, the J gene TRBJ2-3, with D possibly TRBD2 on 5 matching bases. Trimming pared 1 base from V and 2 bases from J, leaving 13 bases between. CDR3 length equals 16 residues. Per the germline V gene, CDR1 is SGHVS and CDR2 is FQNEAQ. The CDR3 bases are TGTGCCAGCAGCTTAGGGATCCCGGGAAACACAGATACGCAGTATTTT. It is translated as CASSLGIPGNTDTQYF.

V gene TRBV12-3 or TRBV12-4 combines with J gene TRBJ1-1, with unresolved D. Trimming stripped 5 bases from V and 12 bases from J, with 19 bases between. CDR3 length equals 13 residues. In DNA, the CDR3 is TGTGCCAGCAGTCCACTTAGAGGATCTTGGTCTTTCTTT. Protein: CASSPLRGSWSFF.

Written as DNA, the CDR3 is TGTGCCAGCACCGGTTACGGCGGGAGGGCAGGGGAGACCCAGTACTTC. The encoded protein is CASTGYGGRAGETQYF. The rearrangement uses TRBV11-1 and TRBJ2-5; 9 bases are shared with TRBD2. Trimming removed 7 bases from V and 5 bases from J; junction bases left unmatched: 14. Per the germline V gene, CDR1 is SGHAT and CDR2 is FQDESV (reference sequence). This CDR3 is 16 amino acids long.

The gene calls are TRBV2 and TRBJ1-5, with D perhaps matching TRBD1 (6 bases). In germline, CDR1 is SNHLY, CDR2 FYNNEI. V shed 9 bases and J shed 3 bases, with 18 bases lying between them. The CDR3 contains 15 residues. The CDR3 coding sequence is TGTGCCAGTCAGATGTCACAGGGAATCAATCAGCCCCAGCATTTT. The encoded protein is CASQMSQGINQPQHF.

V is TRBV9 and J is TRBJ2-2; D perhaps matches TRBD1 (6 bases). CDR1 and CDR2 (germline): SGDLS, YYNGEE. V gave up 4 bases and J gave up 4 bases, with 17 bases separating them. The CDR3 is 16 residues long. The CDR3 region is CASSIGTSERTGELFF. CDR3 in DNA: TGTGCCAGCAGCATTGGGACATCCGAACGCACCGGGGAGCTGTTTTTT. Full variable domain (outside the CDR3, taken from reference TRBV9 and TRBJ2-2): DSGVTQTPKHLITATGQRVTLRCSPRSGDLSVYWYQQSLDQGLQFLIQYYNGEERAKGNILERFSAQQFPDLHSELNLSSLELGDSALYFCASSIGTSERTGELFFGEGSRLTVL.

CDR3 coding DNA: TGTGCCTGGAGGACAAGGAACTATGGCTACACCTTC. It encodes CAWRTRNYGYTF. The V call is TRBV30, the J call TRBJ1-2; D gene uncertain. Trimming left V 3 bases short and J 2 bases short, with 7 bases between. This CDR3 is built from 12 residues. Per the germline V gene, CDR1 is GTSNPN and CDR2 is SVGIG (reference sequence).

V usage is TRBV11-2 and J usage is TRBJ1-5, with a tentative D call TRBD1 (5 bases). V was clipped by 2 bases and J by 1 base, with 12 bases between them. CDR3 size: 16 residues. Germline values: CDR1 SGHAT, CDR2 FQNNGV. CDR3 loop: CASSLNPTVSNQPQHF. The DNA of the CDR3 is TGTGCCAGCAGCTTAAACCCGACAGTAAGCAATCAGCCCCAGCATTTT.

The rearrangement joins TRBV6-5 to TRBJ1-2, with D possibly being TRBD1 (5 bases). This CDR3 has 14 residues. Germline V lookup: CDR1 MNHEY, CDR2 SVGAGI. V was clipped by 0 bases and J by 4 bases, with 9 bases between them. The CDR3 loop is CASSYSGAPYGYTF. The CDR3 coding sequence is TGTGCCAGCAGTTACTCAGGGGCGCCCTATGGCTACACCTTC.

The CDR3 loop is CASSFGLLTDTQYF. The CDR3 DNA reads as TGTGCCAGCAGCTTCGGACTTCTCACAGATACGCAGTATTTT. The chain uses TRBV7-9 and TRBJ2-3; a weak D match, TRBD2 (5 bases). Germline V gene sequence: CDR1 SEHNR, CDR2 FQNEAQ (reference sequence). The CDR3 runs 14 residues. V dropped 3 bases and J dropped 2 bases, with 9 bases sitting between them.

The J gene is TRBJ1-5, the V gene TRBV7-8; 8 bases are shared with TRBD1. The germline V gene has CDR1 SGHVS and CDR2 FQNEAQ. CDR3 length: 14 amino acids. With 8 bases clipped from V and 2 bases from J, the junction kept 5 bases outside the gene matches. The CDR3 sequence is CASGLQGGNQPQHF. Written as DNA, the CDR3 is TGTGCCAGCGGACTACAGGGGGGCAATCAGCCCCAGCATTTT.